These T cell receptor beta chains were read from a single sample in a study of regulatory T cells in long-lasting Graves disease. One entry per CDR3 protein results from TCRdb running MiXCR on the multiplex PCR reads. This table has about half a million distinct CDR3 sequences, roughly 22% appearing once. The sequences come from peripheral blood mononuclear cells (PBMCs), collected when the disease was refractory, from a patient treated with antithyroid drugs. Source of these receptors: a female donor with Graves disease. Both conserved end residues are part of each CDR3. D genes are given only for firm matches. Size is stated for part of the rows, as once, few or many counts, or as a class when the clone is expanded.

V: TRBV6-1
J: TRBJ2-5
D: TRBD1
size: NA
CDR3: CASSVTGVRGETQYF
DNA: TGTGCCAGCAGTGTGACAGGGGTAAGAGGAGAGACCCAGTACTTC

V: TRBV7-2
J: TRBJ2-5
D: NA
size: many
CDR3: CASSERGGEQYF
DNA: TGTGCCAGCAGCGAGAGGGGGGGAGAACAGTACTTC

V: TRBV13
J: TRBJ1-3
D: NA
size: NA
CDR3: CASARSEVGNTIYF
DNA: TGTGCCAGCGCCCGTTCGGAGGTGGGAAACACCATATATTTT

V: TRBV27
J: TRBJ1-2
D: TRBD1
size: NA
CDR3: CASRKTGGYGYTF
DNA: TGTGCCAGCAGGAAGACAGGGGGTTATGGCTACACCTTC

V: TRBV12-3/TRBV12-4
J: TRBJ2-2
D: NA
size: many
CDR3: CASRSRGDGGELFF
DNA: TGTGCCAGCCGATCCAGGGGCGATGGCGGGGAGCTGTTTTTT

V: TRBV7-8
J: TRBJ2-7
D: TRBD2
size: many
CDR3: CASSFRGGGVDEQYF
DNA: TGTGCCAGCAGCTTCCGCGGCGGGGGTGTTGACGAGCAGTACTTC

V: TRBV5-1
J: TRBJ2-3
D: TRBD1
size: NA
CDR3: CASSLGQGSADTQYF
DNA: TGCGCCAGCAGCTTGGGACAGGGAAGTGCAGATACGCAGTATTTT

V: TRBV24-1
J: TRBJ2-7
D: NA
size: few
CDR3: CATSDAQITYEQYF
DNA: TGTGCCACCAGTGATGCACAGATTACCTACGAGCAGTACTTC

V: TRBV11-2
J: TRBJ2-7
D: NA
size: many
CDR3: CASSPGQYEQYF
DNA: TGTGCCAGCAGCCCCGGACAGTACGAGCAGTACTTC

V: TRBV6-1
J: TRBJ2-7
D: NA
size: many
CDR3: CASSDADPRVEYF
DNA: TGTGCCAGCAGTGACGCGGACCCACGTGTTGAGTACTTC

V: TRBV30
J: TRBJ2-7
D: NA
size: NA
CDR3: CAWSVRRYEQYF
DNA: TGTGCCTGGAGTGTAAGGAGATACGAGCAGTACTTC

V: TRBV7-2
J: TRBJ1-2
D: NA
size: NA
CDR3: CASSLQASWGYTF
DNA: TGTGCCAGCAGCTTACAGGCTTCGTGGGGCTACACCTTC

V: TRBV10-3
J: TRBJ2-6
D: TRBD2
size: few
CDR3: CAISDTPGLAYSGANVLTF
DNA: TGTGCCATCAGTGATACACCGGGACTAGCCTACTCTGGGGCCAACGTCCTGACTTTC

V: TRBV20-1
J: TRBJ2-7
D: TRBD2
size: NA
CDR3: CSASGRGTKPYEQYF
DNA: TGCAGTGCTAGTGGGCGGGGGACGAAACCCTACGAGCAGTACTTC

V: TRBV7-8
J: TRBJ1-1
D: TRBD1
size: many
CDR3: CASSSLGTGGGGWSTEAFF
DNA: TGTGCCAGCAGCTCATTGGGGACAGGGGGTGGAGGTTGGAGCACTGAAGCTTTCTTT

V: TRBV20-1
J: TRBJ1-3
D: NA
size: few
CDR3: CSARGPGGGNTIYF
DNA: TGCAGTGCTAGAGGGCCGGGCGGTGGAAACACCATATATTTT

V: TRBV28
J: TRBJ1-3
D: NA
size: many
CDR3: CASTRGRSGSGNTIYF
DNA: TGTGCCAGCACTCGAGGAAGGAGTGGTTCTGGAAACACCATATATTTT

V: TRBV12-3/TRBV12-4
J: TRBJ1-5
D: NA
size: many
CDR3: CASSSGPGGYQPQHF
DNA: TGTGCCAGCAGTTCGGGCCCCGGGGGATATCAGCCCCAGCATTTT

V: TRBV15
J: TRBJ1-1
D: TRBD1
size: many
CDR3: CATSRGFSRGAFF
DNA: TGTGCCACCAGCAGAGGATTTTCCAGGGGGGCTTTCTTT

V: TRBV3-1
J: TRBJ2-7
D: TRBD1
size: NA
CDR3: CASRNQGAYEQYF
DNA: TGTGCCAGCAGAAATCAGGGGGCCTACGAGCAGTACTTC

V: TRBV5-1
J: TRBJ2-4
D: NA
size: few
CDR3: CASSVDGNLAKNIQYF
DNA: TGCGCCAGCAGTGTGGACGGCAACCTAGCCAAAAACATTCAGTACTTC

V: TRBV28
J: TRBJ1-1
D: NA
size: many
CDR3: CASSFDQRGRGEAFF
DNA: TGTGCCAGCAGTTTTGATCAACGCGGCCGGGGTGAAGCTTTCTTT

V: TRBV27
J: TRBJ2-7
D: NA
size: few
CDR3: CASGKSGVDEQYF
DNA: TGTGCCAGCGGAAAATCGGGGGTTGACGAGCAGTACTTC